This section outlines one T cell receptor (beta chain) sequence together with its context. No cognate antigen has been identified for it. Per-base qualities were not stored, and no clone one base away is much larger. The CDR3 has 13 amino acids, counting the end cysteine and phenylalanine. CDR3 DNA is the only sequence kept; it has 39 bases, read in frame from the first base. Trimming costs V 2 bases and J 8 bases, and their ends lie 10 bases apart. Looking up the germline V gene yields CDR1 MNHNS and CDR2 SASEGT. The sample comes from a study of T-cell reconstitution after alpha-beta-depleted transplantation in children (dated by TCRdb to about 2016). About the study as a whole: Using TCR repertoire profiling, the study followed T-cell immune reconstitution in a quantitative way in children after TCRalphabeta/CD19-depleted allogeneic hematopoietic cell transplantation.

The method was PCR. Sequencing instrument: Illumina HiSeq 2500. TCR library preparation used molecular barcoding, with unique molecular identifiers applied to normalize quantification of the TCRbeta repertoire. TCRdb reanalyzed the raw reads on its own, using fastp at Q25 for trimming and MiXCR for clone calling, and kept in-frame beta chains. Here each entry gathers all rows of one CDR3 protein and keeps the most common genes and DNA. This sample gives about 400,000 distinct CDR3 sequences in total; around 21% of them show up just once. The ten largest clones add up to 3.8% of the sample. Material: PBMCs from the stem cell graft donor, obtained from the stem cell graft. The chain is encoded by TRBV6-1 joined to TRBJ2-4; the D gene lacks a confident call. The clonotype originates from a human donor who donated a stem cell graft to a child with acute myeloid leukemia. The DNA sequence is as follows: TGTGCCAGCAGTGAAAGAGGTGGAGACATTCAGTACTTC. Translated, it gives CASSERGGDIQYF.